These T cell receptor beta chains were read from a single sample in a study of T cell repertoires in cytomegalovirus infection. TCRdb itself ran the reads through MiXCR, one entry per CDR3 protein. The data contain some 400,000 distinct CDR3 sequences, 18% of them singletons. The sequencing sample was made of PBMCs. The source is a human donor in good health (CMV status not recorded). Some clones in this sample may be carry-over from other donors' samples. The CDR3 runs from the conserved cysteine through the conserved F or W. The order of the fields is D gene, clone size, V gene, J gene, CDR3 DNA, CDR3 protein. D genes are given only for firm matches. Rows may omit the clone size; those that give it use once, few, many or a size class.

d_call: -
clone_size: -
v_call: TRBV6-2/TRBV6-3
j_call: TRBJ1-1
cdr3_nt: TGTGCCAGCAGTCGCCGGACCCTATGGGACACTGAAGCTTTCTTT
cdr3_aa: CASSRRTLWDTEAFF

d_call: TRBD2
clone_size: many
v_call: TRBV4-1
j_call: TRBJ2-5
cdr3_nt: TGCGCCAGCAGGAGCGCCCAGCGGGAGGAAGAGACCCAGTACTTC
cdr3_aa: CASRSAQREEETQYF

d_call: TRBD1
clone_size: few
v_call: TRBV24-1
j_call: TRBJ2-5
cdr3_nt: TGTGCCACCAGTATGGACAGGGTGCCGGTGGAGACCCAGTACTTC
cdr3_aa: CATSMDRVPVETQYF

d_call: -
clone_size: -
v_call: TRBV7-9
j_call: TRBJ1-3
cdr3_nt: TGTGCCAGCAGCTACTCAGTTGGAAACACCATATATTTT
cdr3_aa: CASSYSVGNTIYF

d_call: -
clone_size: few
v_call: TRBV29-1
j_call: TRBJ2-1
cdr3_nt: TGCAGCGCCGAGGGGGATTGGGATGAGCAGTTCTTC
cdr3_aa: CSAEGDWDEQFF

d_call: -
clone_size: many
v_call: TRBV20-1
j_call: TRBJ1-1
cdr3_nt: TGCAGTGCTGCCGAACCGACCCGCACTGAAGCTTTCTTT
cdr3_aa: CSAAEPTRTEAFF

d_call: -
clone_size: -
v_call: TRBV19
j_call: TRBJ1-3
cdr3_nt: TGTGCCAGTAGTACCACAGGAGGCTATGCTGGAAACACCATATATTTT
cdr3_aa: CASSTTGGYAGNTIYF

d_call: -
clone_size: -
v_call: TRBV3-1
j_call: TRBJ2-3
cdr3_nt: TGTGCCAGCAGCCAACCCTTCACGCGGGGTCCGACATATACGCAGTATTTT
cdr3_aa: CASSQPFTRGPTYTQYF

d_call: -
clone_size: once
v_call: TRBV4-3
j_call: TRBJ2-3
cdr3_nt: TGCGCCAGCAGCGAAGCGGAAAGCACAGATACGCAGTATTTT
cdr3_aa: CASSEAESTDTQYF

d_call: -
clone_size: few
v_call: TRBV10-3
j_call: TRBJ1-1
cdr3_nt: TGTGCCATCAGGGGCCCTATGGGCACTGAAGCTTTCTTT
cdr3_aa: CAIRGPMGTEAFF

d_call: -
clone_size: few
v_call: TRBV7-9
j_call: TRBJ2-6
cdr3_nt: TGTGCCAGCAGCTTAGCGCCGACAGGACGGTCTGGGGCCAACGTCCTGACTTTC
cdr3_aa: CASSLAPTGRSGANVLTF

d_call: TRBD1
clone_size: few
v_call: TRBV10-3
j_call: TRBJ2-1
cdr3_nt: TGTGCCATCAGGGACAGGGGAAGTAATGAGCAGTTCTTC
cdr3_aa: CAIRDRGSNEQFF

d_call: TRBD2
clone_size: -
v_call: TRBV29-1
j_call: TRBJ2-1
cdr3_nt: TGCAGCGTCGTGTGGCGGGGGACCTACAATGAGCAGTTCTTC
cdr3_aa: CSVVWRGTYNEQFF

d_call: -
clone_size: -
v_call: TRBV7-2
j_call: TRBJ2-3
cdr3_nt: TGTGCCAGCAGCGTCGGACAGCCTAGCACAGATACGCAGTATTTT
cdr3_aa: CASSVGQPSTDTQYF

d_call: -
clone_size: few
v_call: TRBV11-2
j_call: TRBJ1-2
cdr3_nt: TGTGCCAGCAGTGGACAGCAAAGGGCTAACTATGGCTACACCTTC
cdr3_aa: CASSGQQRANYGYTF

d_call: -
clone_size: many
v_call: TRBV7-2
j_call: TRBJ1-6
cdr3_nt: TGTGCCAGCAGCTTCTCTCTGGCGGGAGGTTCACCCCTCCACTTT
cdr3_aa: CASSFSLAGGSPLHF

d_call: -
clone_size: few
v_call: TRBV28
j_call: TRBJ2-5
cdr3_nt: TGTGCCAGCACTCCGGACACCTTTCAAGAGACCCAGTACTTC
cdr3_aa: CASTPDTFQETQYF

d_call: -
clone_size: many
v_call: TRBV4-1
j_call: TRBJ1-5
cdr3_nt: TGCGCCAGCAGCCAATTCCACAGGACTATCTATAGCAATCAGCCCCAGCATTTT
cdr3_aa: CASSQFHRTIYSNQPQHF

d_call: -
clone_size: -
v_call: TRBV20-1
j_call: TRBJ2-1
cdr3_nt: TGCAGTGCCCGTACTTGGGAAAGGGACAATGAGCAGTTCTTC
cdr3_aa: CSARTWERDNEQFF

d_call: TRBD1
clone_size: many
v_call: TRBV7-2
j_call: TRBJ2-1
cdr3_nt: TGTGCCAGCAGCTCTCTGAGGGGACAGGGGTATGAGCAGTTCTTC
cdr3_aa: CASSSLRGQGYEQFF

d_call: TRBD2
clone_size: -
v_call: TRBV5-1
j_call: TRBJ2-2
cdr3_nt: TGCGCCAGCAGCTTGCGTCCAGCGGGAGTAGGAGGGGAGCTGTTTTTT
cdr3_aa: CASSLRPAGVGGELFF

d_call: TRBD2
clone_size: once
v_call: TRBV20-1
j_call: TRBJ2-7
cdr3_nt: TGCAGTGCTTTGACTAGCGGGTCCCGCTACGAGCAGTACTTC
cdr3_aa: CSALTSGSRYEQYF

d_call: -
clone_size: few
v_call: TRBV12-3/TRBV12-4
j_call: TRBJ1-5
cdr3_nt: TGTGCCAGCAGCCAGGACAGATATCAGCCCCAGCATTTT
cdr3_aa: CASSQDRYQPQHF